A selection of T cell receptor beta chains follows, all from one sample in a study of shared clonotypes between healthy human individuals. Clones were sequenced by immunoSEQ multiplex PCR, and TCRdb holds only the in-frame ones, with some missing. This table has over 850,000 clones, around 78% appearing once. Sequencing was performed on memory CD4+ T cells from PBMCs. The receptors here all came from a man younger than 35 in good health. Some clones in this sample may be carry-over from other donors' samples. CDR3s include the opening cysteine and the closing phenylalanine or tryptophan. The D gene is left open where the match is weak. A clone size is listed for some rows: how often the clone was seen (once, few, many), or a class if it is expanded.

v_gene,abundance,j_gene,d_gene,CDR3aa,CDR3nt
TRBV7-9,-,TRBJ1-5,-,CASSLGPREAQHF,TGTGCCAGCAGCTTAGGCCCCCGGGAGGCCCAGCATTTT
TRBV4-1,-,TRBJ2-3,TRBD2,CASSLGLAVSTDTQYF,TGCGCCAGCAGCCTAGGACTAGCGGTGAGCACAGATACGCAGTATTTT
TRBV5-4,once,TRBJ2-5,-,CASSLSPGQRETQYF,TGTGCCAGCAGCTTGTCTCCTGGTCAGAGGGAGACCCAGTACTTC
TRBV10-1,-,TRBJ1-1,-,CASSPRINTEAFF,TGCGCCAGCAGCCCGAGGATAAACACTGAAGCTTTCTTT
TRBV2,-,TRBJ1-2,TRBD1,CASITGGVNYGYTF,TGTGCCAGCATAACAGGGGGCGTGAACTATGGCTACACCTTC
TRBV6-1,-,TRBJ2-3,-,CASSGPLSRDTQYF,TGTGCCAGCAGTGGACCCTTATCCAGAGATACGCAGTATTTT
TRBV5-5,-,TRBJ1-5,-,CASSLGSGSPDQPQHF,TGTGCCAGCAGCTTGGGATCTGGCAGCCCTGATCAGCCCCAGCATTTT
TRBV15,-,TRBJ1-2,-,CATSRETGPSYGYTF,TGTGCCACCAGCAGAGAGACAGGCCCGTCCTATGGCTACACCTTC
TRBV7-8,-,TRBJ2-5,-,CASSARLSRETQYF,TGTGCCAGCAGCGCGCGGCTTAGCCGGGAGACCCAGTACTTC
TRBV7-2,-,TRBJ2-5,-,CASSLSGGETQYF,TGTGCCAGCAGCTTATCAGGGGGGGAGACCCAGTACTTC
TRBV28,-,TRBJ1-2,TRBD1,CASSLSTHRGHGYTF,TGTGCCAGCAGTTTATCCACTCACAGGGGGCACGGCTACACCTTC
TRBV7-3,-,TRBJ2-3,-,CASSYRDREGTDTQYF,TGTGCCAGCAGCTACCGTGACAGGGAGGGCACAGATACGCAGTATTTT
TRBV28,many,TRBJ1-2,-,CASSPLWSLRRYTF,TGTGCCAGCAGTCCCCTATGGTCCCTCAGGCGCTACACCTTC
TRBV19,few,TRBJ1-1,-,CASTGWESLNTEAFF,TGTGCCTCAACAGGGTGGGAGAGCTTGAACACTGAAGCTTTCTTT
TRBV6-5,-,TRBJ2-3,TRBD2,CASSQLAGRTDTQYF,TGTGCCAGCAGTCAGCTAGCGGGCCGGACAGATACGCAGTATTTT
TRBV11-2,-,TRBJ1-2,-,CASSFSQANYGYTF,TGTGCCAGCAGCTTTAGCCAAGCTAACTATGGCTACACCTTC